Detailed here is one T cell receptor beta chain. The antigen remains unidentified. V trimming: 6 bases; J trimming: 7 bases; junction bases outside the gene matches: 6. The CDR3 runs 13 residues. Germline loops: CDR1 SQVTM, CDR2 ANQGSEA. The data were obtained in a study of shared clonotypes between healthy human individuals. Study in general: Researchers assigned three CD4 naive, three CD4 memory, two CD8 naive and one CD8 memory plate to each donor. Overall study findings and caveats: How much donors shared clonotypes was expected to be affected by sequencing depth. Clonotype sharing across a few donors was observed for around 5% of naive CD4 clonotypes.

Some clones are missing from TCRdb's copy, which holds only in-frame ones; the method was immunoSEQ multiplex PCR. Of under 350,000 clones listed, around 86% are singletons. Researchers reported that CD8 memory united CD45RO+ cells with CCR7-negative CD45RA+ TemRA cells. Sequencing was performed on memory CD8+ T cells sorted from blood. As to subset: CD45RO+ cells pooled with CCR7-negative TemRA cells. This TCR was recovered from a man younger than 30 in good health. This rearrangement joins TRBV29-1 to TRBJ1-6, with TRBD1 identical over 7 bases. The CDR3 loop reads CSVGDRVNSPLHF. CDR3 bases: TGCAGCGTCGGAGACAGGGTGAATTCACCCCTCCACTTT.